This T cell receptor (beta chain) was documented in a study of CXCR3-negative and CXCR3-positive naive CD8 T cells. Study-wide background: Each library held about 1.5 +/- 0.3 million TRB reads, about 140 million in total.

Concerning this clonotype itself: Its antigen is currently unknown.

CDR1 SGHTA and CDR2 FQGTGA come from the germline V gene. The CDR3 contains 15 residues. Through 5' RACE with UMI labels, the TRB cDNA libraries were prepared. TCRdb re-called the 5' RACE reads; one entry per CDR3 protein, DNA not given. This table lists about 130,000 distinct CDR3 sequences. Naivety in CD8+ T cells corresponded to a CD45RO-CCR7+CD27+CD95- phenotype. General observations from the study: Naive subsets expressed similar surface CD5; TRB CDR3 features served to infer TCR strength. Diversity was high in both naive subsets and much lower in memory cells. CXCR3-positive naive cells carried more hydrophobic TRB CDR3s than CXCR3-negative naive cells did.

This clonotype was obtained from a human donor in good health. Some clones in this sample may be carry-over from other donors' samples. Specimen: naive CXCR3+ CD8+ T cells from blood. Subset described: CD45RO-CCR7+CD27+CD95- naive CD8+ T cells expressing CXCR3 (TNR3+). This sequence joins TRBV7-3 and TRBJ1-1; with no DNA, the TCRdb D assignment of TRBD1 cannot be verified. CDR3 region: CASSAVTAMNTEAFF.